Below, 27 T cell receptor beta chains from the same sample are listed, as sequenced in a study of cytomegalovirus exposure and HLA in healthy donors. The PCR used 60 Vbeta and 13 Jbeta primers. Assay used: immunoSEQ multiplex PCR; TCRdb lists only in-frame clones, some missing. The repertoire consists of 150,000 to 200,000 clones, with 73% occurring once and the leading ten covering about 5.4%. Sequences were obtained from PBMCs. Source of these receptors: a woman in her late teens or twenties in good health and CMV-seropositive.

This clone was seen a handful of times. J is TRBJ2-1 and V is TRBV15; D ambiguous. The ends were cut back, 0 bases at V and 9 bases at J, with 12 bases in the middle. CDR3 size: 14 residues. From germline, CDR1 is LNHNV and CDR2 YYDKDF (reference sequence). CDR3 nucleotide sequence: TGTGCCACCAGCAGAGACCCTCTGTGGAGTGAGCAGTTCTTC. Amino acid sequence: CATSRDPLWSEQFF.

The chain combines TRBV5-1 with TRBJ2-5; TRBD1 matches at 7 bases. The germline CDR1 and CDR2 sequences are SGHRS and YFSETQ. Trimming cost V 0 bases and J 11 bases; bases outside gene matches: 13. The CDR3 sequence is 15 residues long. The CDR3 loop reads CASSLGPTGRGEQYF. CDR3 nucleotides: TGCGCCAGCAGCTTGGGGCCGACAGGGAGAGGAGAGCAGTACTTC. Full variable domain (missing parts from reference TRBV5-1 and TRBJ2-5): KAGVTQTPRYLIKTRGQQVTLSCSPISGHRSVSWYQQTPGQGLQFLFEYFSETQRNKGNFPGRFSGRQFSNSRSEMNVSTLELGDSALYLCASSLGPTGRGEQYFGPGTRLLVL.

V is TRBV4-3 and J is TRBJ2-1, with D perhaps matching TRBD1 (6 bases). The CDR3 has 15 amino acids. CDR1 and CDR2 from the germline V gene are LGHNA and YSLEER. The germline V and J ends were trimmed by 2 bases and 0 bases, with 8 bases remaining between them. The CDR3 region is CASSQTGSSYNEQFF. The CDR3 bases are TGCGCCAGCAGCCAAACAGGGAGCTCCTACAATGAGCAGTTCTTC.

The chain uses TRBV28 and TRBJ2-1, with 10 nucleotides matching TRBD2. The CDR3 extends over 17 amino acids. CDR1 is MDHEN and CDR2 is SYDVKM in the germline V gene. V shed 6 bases and J 4 bases; nucleotides not matched to a gene: 12. The CDR3 coding sequence is TGTGCCAGCAGCCCGAGCCGCGGACTAGCGGTTTACAATGAGCAGTTCTTC. Its protein product is CASSPSRGLAVYNEQFF.

This rearrangement joins TRBV10-3 to TRBJ2-7; 10 bases are a match to TRBD1. The junction had 10 bases not matched to a gene; V was cut back by 0 bases and J by 2 bases. The CDR3 has 18 amino acids. Germline loops: CDR1 ENHRY, CDR2 SYGVKD. The CDR3 coding sequence is TGTGCCATCAGTGAGTCCGGGACAGGGGCATTTGGGCCCTACGAGCAGTACTTC. It yields the protein CAISESGTGAFGPYEQYF.

The genes are TRBV6-5 and TRBJ1-4; D uncertain. The V gene lost 5 bases and the J gene lost 4 bases, with 14 bases spanning the gap. This CDR3 is built from 15 residues. Germline loops: CDR1 MNHEY, CDR2 SVGAGI. CDR3 bases: TGTGCCAGCAGTGGTCCGGGAGGCATTAATGAAAAACTGTTTTTT. It specifies CASSGPGGINEKLFF.

This clone was observed a single time. V usage is TRBV5-3 and J usage is TRBJ2-3; 8 positions agree with TRBD2. TRBV5-3 is recorded as an ORF, its role being uncertain. The CDR3 runs to 19 residues. The V segment lost 2 bases and the J segment 2 bases; nucleotides outside the gene matches: 16. For the CDR3, the DNA is TGTGCCAGAAGCTTCCAAGCGGGGGATCCAACCTATGACACAGATACGCAGTATTTT. It translates to CARSFQAGDPTYDTDTQYF.

The chain uses TRBV19 and TRBJ1-2, with 7 positions matching TRBD1. The V gene's germline CDR1 is LNHDA and CDR2 SQIVND (reference sequence). This CDR3 spans 13 amino acids. With 5 bases clipped from V and 4 bases from J, the junction kept 4 bases outside the gene matches. The CDR3 is CASSLGTVYGYTF. In DNA form, the CDR3 reads TGTGCCAGTAGTCTTGGGACAGTCTATGGCTACACCTTC.

This clone has only a few counts. The rearrangement uses TRBV7-6 and TRBJ2-2; 14 nucleotides align to TRBD2. The CDR3 totals 20 residues. Germline lookup yields CDR1 SGHVS and CDR2 FNYEAQ. J gave up 4 bases and V 5 bases, and 15 bases lay outside the gene matches. CDR3 loop: CASSANFPKTSGGATGELFF. The CDR3 DNA reads as TGTGCCAGCAGCGCCAACTTCCCGAAGACTAGCGGGGGGGCCACCGGGGAGCTGTTTTTT.

V usage is TRBV6-5 and J usage is TRBJ1-1; 8 bases map to TRBD1. In germline, CDR1 is MNHEY, CDR2 SVGAGI. CDR3 size: 15 residues. V was clipped by 5 bases and J by 4 bases; unmatched bases: 9. CDR3 coding DNA: TGTGCCAGCAGTAAGACAGGGGAGGTCAGCACTGAAGCTTTCTTT. It yields the protein CASSKTGEVSTEAFF.

The table lists this clone with a few counts. This chain connects TRBV14 to TRBJ1-1, with 9 nucleotides matching TRBD1. The V gene end was trimmed by 3 bases and the J gene end by 2 bases; junction bases not matched to a gene: 4. Germline lookup yields CDR1 SGHDN and CDR2 FVKESK. The CDR3 loop spans 15 amino acids. CDR3 bases: TGTGCCAGCAGCCAGCCACAGGGGGCCAACACTGAAGCTTTCTTT. It codes for CASSQPQGANTEAFF.

This sequence joins TRBV5-1 and TRBJ2-7, with 8 bases identical to TRBD2. Germline values: CDR1 SGHRS, CDR2 YFSETQ. Trimming removed 3 bases from V and 3 bases from J; junction bases left unmatched: 5. This CDR3 comprises 14 residues. The DNA for the CDR3 is TGCGCCAGCAGCTCCCGCGGGGGGCTCTACGAGCAGTACTTC. This codes for CASSSRGGLYEQYF.

The sample holds a few counts of this clone. The rearrangement links TRBV28 to TRBJ2-1, with D tentatively TRBD2 (6 bases). Germline CDR1 and CDR2: MDHEN and SYDVKM. The CDR3 runs 14 residues. The V end lost 3 bases, the J end lost 3 bases, and 9 bases lay between the germline ends. Here the CDR3 DNA reads TGTGCCAGCAGTTTGGCGGGGCTCTACAATGAGCAGTTCTTC. It specifies CASSLAGLYNEQFF.

V usage is TRBV30 and J usage is TRBJ2-7; perhaps TRBD1 as D (5 bases). Trimming pared 0 bases from V and 2 bases from J, leaving 11 bases between. The CDR3 length is 14 residues. Germline CDR1 is GTSNPN and CDR2 is SVGIG (reference sequence). CDR3 nucleotides: TGTGCCTGGAGTGTACGGCAGGGCCCCTACGAGCAGTACTTC. Protein: CAWSVRQGPYEQYF.

The chain uses TRBV5-5 and TRBJ1-2; maybe TRBD1 (5 bases). From germline, CDR1 is SGHKS and CDR2 YYEKEE (reference sequence). This CDR3 comprises 16 residues. V lost 4 bases and J lost 5, with 21 bases in between. The CDR3 DNA follows: TGTGCCAGCAGCCTGCGTCAGGGATTGGTAGAATATGGCTACACCTTC. This gives the protein CASSLRQGLVEYGYTF.

This clone was recorded once. The chain combines TRBV5-6 with TRBJ2-3; D may be TRBD2 (6 bases). V was cut by 7 bases and J by 4 bases, with 19 bases left in between. Germline V gives CDR1 SGHDT, CDR2 YYEEEE. CDR3 size: 15 residues. The DNA of the CDR3 is TGTGCCAGCTCGTGGAGGGGTCCGGGGGCAGATACGCAGTATTTT. Translating it yields CASSWRGPGADTQYF. The entire variable domain, with the rest obtained from reference TRBV5-6 and TRBJ2-3, is as follows: DAGVTQSPTHLIKTRGQQVTLRCSPKSGHDTVSWYQQALGQGPQFIFQYYEEEERQRGNFPDRFSGHQFPNYSSELNVNALLLGDSALYLCASSWRGPGADTQYFGPGTRLTVL.

The chain has TRBV19 and TRBJ1-4; 9 bases match TRBD1. Germline assignment: CDR1 LNHDA and CDR2 SQIVND (reference sequence). This CDR3 has 14 residues. V shed 6 bases, J shed 5 bases, and the junction held 4 bases outside the gene matches. In nucleotides, the CDR3 is TGTGCCAGTAGGACAGGGGGGAAAAATGAAAAACTGTTTTTT. It encodes CASRTGGKNEKLFF.

The DNA for the CDR3 is TGTGCCAGCAAAAGGACAGCGGCTCACTATGGCTACACCTTC. Residues: CASKRTAAHYGYTF. The chain couples TRBV6-5 to TRBJ1-2; maybe TRBD1 (6 bases). V was clipped by 7 bases and J by 3 bases, with 15 bases between them. In germline, CDR1 is MNHEY, CDR2 SVGAGI. The CDR3 covers 14 residues.

This clone was found a few times. The chain joins TRBV29-1 to TRBJ2-3; 11 bases match TRBD2. This CDR3 spans 14 amino acids. Germline CDR1 reads SQVTM; CDR2 reads ANQGSEA. The ends lost 7 bases at V and 1 base at J; junction bases unmatched: 4. CDR3 region: CSAELAGGTDTQYF. The DNA for the CDR3 is TGCAGCGCGGAACTAGCGGGGGGCACAGATACGCAGTATTTT.

The table lists this clone with a few counts. The rearrangement joins TRBV6-6 to TRBJ2-1; the match to TRBD2 covers 8 bases. The ends lost 6 bases at V and 8 bases at J; junction bases unmatched: 9. Germline V CDR1 and CDR2: MNHNY, SVGAGI (reference sequence). The CDR3 loop spans 14 amino acids. The CDR3, as DNA: TGTGCCAGCAGCCCCGGGGGGGGCCAATATGAGCAGTTCTTC. Its translation is CASSPGGGQYEQFF.

The chain combines TRBV2 with TRBJ1-1, with D perhaps matching TRBD1 (6 bases). Germline CDR1 and CDR2: SNHLY and FYNNEI. The CDR3 has 13 residues. V gave up 7 bases and J gave up 5 bases, with 14 bases separating them. In nucleotides, the CDR3 is TGTGCCAGCATTTGGCAGGGGAGTACTGAAGCTTTCTTT. Its protein is CASIWQGSTEAFF.

The chain combines TRBV2 with TRBJ2-1; tentative D call: TRBD1 (6 bases). Germline V gene lookup returns CDR1 SNHLY and CDR2 FYNNEI. CDR3 length: 15 amino acids. The V and J ends lost 6 bases and 1 base respectively, with 13 bases between them. Here the CDR3 reads CASSVPGQSYNEQFF. For the CDR3, the DNA is TGTGCCAGCAGCGTACCGGGACAATCCTACAATGAGCAGTTCTTC.

This sequence joins TRBV18 and TRBJ1-6, with 8 positions matching TRBD1. V was clipped by 3 bases and J by 9 bases; unmatched bases: 4. CDR1 and CDR2 from the germline V gene are KGHSH and LQKENI. The CDR3 length is 14 residues. The CDR3 DNA reads as TGTGCCAGCTCACCCGGACAGGGACTTTCACCCCTCCACTTT. Translated: CASSPGQGLSPLHF.

V usage is TRBV6-5 and J usage is TRBJ1-2; TRBD1 is a possible D gene (5 bases). CDR1 and CDR2 from the germline V gene are MNHEY and SVGAGI. The CDR3 runs to 15 residues. Trimming shortened V by 0 bases and J by 8 bases, and 16 bases separated the two germline ends. CDR3 nucleotides: TGTGCCAGCAGTTACTCGAATCGGCCCGGGGGGGGCTACACCTTC. Amino acids: CASSYSNRPGGGYTF.

The chain couples TRBV9 to TRBJ2-5, with D possibly being TRBD1 (6 bases). The CDR3 covers 16 residues. Per the germline V gene, CDR1 is SGDLS and CDR2 is YYNGEE. V lost 4 bases and J lost 3, with 19 bases in between. CDR3 nucleotide sequence: TGTGCCAGCAGCCAAACTGCCGGGACAAGGAAAGAGACCCAGTACTTC. Its translation: CASSQTAGTRKETQYF.

For the CDR3, the DNA is TGCGCCAGCAGCTTGGACAGGGGGCGAGACACCGGGGAGCTGTTTTTT. Protein product: CASSLDRGRDTGELFF. The chain links TRBV5-1 to TRBJ2-2; 9 bases line up with TRBD1. V shed 0 bases, J shed 3 bases, and the junction held 3 bases outside the gene matches. Germline V gives CDR1 SGHRS, CDR2 YFSETQ. CDR3 length equals 16 residues. Looking up the rest from reference TRBV5-1 and TRBJ2-2 gives the full variable domain: KAGVTQTPRYLIKTRGQQVTLSCSPISGHRSVSWYQQTPGQGLQFLFEYFSETQRNKGNFPGRFSGRQFSNSRSEMNVSTLELGDSALYLCASSLDRGRDTGELFFGEGSRLTVL.

CDR3 sequence reads: CASSLGPSGEGYEQYF. CDR3 sequence (DNA): TGTGCCAGCAGCTTAGGGCCTAGCGGGGAGGGTTACGAGCAGTACTTC. The chain couples TRBV7-2 to TRBJ2-5; 9 positions agree with TRBD2. The J call may be mistaken, given a closer DNA end match to TRBJ2-7. The CDR3 covers 16 residues. Germline-derived CDR1 and CDR2 are SGHTA and FQGNSA.